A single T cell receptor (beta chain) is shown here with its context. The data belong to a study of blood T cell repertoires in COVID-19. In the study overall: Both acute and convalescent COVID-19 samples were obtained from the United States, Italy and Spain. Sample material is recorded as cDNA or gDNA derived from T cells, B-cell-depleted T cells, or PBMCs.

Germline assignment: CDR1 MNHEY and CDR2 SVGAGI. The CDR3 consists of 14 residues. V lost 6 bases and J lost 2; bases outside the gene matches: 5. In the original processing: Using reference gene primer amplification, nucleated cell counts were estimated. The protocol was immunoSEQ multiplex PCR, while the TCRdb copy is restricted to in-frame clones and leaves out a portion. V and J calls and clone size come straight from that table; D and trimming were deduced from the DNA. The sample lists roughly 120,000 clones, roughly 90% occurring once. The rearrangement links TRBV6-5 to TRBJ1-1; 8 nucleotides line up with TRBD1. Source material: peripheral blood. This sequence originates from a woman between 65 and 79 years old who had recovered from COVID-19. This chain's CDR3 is CASSTGQGNTEAFF. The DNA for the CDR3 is TGTGCCAGCAGCACCGGACAGGGTAACACTGAAGCTTTCTTT.